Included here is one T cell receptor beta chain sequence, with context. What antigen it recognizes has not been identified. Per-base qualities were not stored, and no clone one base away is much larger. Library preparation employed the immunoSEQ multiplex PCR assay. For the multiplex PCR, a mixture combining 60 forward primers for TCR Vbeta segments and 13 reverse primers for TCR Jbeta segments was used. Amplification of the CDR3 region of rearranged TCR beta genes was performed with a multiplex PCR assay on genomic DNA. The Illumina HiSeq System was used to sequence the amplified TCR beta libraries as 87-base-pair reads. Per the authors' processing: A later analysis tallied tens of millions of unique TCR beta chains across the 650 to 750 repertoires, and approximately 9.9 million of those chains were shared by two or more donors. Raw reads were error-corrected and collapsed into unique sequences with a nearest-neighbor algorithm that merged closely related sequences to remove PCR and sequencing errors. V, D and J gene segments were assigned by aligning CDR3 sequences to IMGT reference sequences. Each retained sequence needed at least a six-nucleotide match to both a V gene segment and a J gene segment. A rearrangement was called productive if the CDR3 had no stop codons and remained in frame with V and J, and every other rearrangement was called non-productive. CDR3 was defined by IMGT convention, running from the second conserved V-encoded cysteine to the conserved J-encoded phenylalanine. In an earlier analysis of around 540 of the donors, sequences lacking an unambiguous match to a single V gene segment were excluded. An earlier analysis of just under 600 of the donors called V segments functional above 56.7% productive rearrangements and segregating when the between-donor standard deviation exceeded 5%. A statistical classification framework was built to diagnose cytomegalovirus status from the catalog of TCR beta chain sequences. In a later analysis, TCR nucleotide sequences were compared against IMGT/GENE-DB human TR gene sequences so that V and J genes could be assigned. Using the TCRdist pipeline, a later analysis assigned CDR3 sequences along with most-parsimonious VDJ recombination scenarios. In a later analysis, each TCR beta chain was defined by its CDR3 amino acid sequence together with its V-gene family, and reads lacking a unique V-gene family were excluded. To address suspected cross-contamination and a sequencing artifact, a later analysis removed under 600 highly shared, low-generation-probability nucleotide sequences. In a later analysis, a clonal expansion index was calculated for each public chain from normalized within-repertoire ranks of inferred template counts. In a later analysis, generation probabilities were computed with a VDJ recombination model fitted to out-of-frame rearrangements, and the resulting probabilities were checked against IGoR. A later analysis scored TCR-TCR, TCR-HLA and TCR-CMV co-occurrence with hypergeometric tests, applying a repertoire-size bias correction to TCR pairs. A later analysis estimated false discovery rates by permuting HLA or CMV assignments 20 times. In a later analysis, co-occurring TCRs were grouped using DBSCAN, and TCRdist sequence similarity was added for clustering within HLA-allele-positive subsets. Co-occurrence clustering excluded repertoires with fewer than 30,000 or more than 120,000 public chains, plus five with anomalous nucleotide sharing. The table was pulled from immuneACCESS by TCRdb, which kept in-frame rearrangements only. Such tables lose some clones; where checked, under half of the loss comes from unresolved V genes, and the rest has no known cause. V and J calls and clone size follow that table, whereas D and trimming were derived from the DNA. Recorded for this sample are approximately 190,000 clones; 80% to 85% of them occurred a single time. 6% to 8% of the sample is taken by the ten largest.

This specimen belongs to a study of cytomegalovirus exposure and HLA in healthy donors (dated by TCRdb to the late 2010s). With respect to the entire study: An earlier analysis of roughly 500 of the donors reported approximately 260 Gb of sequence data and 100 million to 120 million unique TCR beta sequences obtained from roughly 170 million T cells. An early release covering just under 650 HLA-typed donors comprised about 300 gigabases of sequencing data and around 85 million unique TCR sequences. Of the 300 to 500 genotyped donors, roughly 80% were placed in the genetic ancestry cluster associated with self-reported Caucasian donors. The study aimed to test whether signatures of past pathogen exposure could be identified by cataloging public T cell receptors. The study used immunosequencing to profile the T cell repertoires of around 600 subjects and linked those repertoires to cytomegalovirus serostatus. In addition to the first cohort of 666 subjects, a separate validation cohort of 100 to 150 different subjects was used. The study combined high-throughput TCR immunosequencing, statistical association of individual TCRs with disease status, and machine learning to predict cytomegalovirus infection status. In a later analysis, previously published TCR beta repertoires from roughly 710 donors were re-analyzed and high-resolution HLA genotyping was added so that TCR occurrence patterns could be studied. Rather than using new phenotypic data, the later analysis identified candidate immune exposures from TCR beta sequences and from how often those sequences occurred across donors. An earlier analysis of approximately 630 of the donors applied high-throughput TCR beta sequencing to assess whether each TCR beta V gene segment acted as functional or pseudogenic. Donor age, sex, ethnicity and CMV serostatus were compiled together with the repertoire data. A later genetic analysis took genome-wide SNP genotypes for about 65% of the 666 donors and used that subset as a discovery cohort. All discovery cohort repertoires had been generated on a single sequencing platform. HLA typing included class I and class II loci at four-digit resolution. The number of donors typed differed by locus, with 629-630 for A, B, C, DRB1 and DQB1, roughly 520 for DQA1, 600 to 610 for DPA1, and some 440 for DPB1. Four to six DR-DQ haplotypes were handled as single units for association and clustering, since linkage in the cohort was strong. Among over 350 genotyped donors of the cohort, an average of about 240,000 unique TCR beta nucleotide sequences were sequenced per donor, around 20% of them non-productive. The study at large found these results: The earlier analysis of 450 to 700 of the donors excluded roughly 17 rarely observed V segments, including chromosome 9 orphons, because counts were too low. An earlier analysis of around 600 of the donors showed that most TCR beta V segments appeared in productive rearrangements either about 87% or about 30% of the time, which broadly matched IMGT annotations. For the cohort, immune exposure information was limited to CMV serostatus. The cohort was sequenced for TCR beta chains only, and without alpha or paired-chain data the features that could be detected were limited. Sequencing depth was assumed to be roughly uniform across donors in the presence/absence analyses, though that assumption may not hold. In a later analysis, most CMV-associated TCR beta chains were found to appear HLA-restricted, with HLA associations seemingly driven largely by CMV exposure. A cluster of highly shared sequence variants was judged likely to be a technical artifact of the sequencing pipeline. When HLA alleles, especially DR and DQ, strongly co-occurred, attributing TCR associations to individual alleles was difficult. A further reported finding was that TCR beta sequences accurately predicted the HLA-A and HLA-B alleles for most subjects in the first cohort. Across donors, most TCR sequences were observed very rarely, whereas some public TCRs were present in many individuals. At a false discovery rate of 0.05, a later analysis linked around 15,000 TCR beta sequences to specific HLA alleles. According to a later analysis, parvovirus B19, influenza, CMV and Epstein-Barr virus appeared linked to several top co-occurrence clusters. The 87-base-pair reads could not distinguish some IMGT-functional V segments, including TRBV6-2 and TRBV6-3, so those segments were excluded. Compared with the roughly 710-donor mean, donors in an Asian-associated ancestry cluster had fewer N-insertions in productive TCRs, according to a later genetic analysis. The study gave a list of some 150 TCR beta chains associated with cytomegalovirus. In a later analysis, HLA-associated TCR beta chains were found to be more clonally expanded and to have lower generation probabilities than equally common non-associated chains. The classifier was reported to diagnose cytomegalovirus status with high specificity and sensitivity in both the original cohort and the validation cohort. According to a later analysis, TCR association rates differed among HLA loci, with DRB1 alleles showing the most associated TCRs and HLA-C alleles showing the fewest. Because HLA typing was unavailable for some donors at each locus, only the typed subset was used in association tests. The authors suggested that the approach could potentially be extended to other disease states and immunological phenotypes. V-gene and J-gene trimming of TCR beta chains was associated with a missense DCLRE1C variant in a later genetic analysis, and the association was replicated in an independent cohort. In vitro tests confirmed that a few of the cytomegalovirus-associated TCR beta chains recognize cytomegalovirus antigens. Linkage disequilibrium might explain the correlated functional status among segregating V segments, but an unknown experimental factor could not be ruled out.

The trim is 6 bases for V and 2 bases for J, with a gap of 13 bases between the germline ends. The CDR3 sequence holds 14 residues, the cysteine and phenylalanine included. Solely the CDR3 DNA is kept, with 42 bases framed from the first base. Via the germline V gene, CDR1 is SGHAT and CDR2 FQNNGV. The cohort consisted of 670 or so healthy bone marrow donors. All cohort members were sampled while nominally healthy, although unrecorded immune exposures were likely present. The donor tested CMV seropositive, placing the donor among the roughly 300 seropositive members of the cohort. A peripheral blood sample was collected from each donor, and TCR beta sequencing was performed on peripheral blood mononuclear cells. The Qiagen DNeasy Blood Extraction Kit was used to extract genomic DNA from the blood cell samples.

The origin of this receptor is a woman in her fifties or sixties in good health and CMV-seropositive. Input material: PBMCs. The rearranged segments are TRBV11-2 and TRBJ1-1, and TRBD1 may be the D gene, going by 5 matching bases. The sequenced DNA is TGTGCCAGCAGATTGGACATTTCCAACACTGAAGCTTTCTTT. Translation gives CASRLDISNTEAFF. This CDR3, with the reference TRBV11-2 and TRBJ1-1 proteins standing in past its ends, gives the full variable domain EAGVAQSPRYKIIEKRQSVAFWCNPISGHATLYWYQQILGQGPKLLIQFQNNGVVDDSQLPKDRFSAERLKGVDSTLKIQPAKLEDSAVYLCASRLDISNTEAFFGQGTRLTVV.